This paragraph covers one TCR beta chain sequence. Its target is unknown. Germline values: CDR1 SGHVS, CDR2 FNYEAQ. The CDR3 totals 13 residues. The V and J ends lost 5 bases and 5 bases, in that order; junction bases with no gene match: 5. PCR used 60 Vbeta primers and 13 Jbeta primers. Assay used: immunoSEQ multiplex PCR; TCRdb lists only in-frame clones, some missing. This repertoire shows about 150,000 clones, roughly 84% found once; its top ten account for around 1.6%. This entry comes from a study of cytomegalovirus exposure and HLA in healthy donors. Study-wide results and limits: In a later analysis, several top co-occurrence clusters appeared linked to parvovirus B19, influenza, CMV and Epstein-Barr virus.

The V and J genes are TRBV7-6 and TRBJ1-1; the match to TRBD1 covers 7 bases. The sample comprised PBMCs. This sequence was found in a woman under 30 in good health and CMV-seronegative. CDR3 region: CASSRQGYTEAFF. As DNA, the CDR3 is TGTGCCAGCAGCCGACAGGGCTATACTGAAGCTTTCTTT.